These 32 T cell receptor beta chains came from one sample sequenced in a study of blood T cell repertoires in COVID-19. Method: immunoSEQ multiplex PCR; TCRdb's copy keeps in-frame clones and lacks some. The sample yields around 310,000 clones, roughly 88% seen once. The specimen sequenced was PBMCs or T cells enriched from blood (not recorded which). The receptors here all came from a man between 25 and 39 years old who had recovered from COVID-19.

The chain is built from TRBV2 and TRBJ1-5; 8 nucleotides line up with TRBD1. Germline V gives CDR1 SNHLY, CDR2 FYNNEI. J lost 6 bases, V lost 6 bases, and 10 bases had no gene match. The length of the CDR3 is 15 residues. Written as DNA, the CDR3 is TGTGCCAGCAGGGCCGGACAGGGCATAGTTCAGCCCCAGCATTTT. Protein product: CASRAGQGIVQPQHF.

The chain joins TRBV6-6 to TRBJ2-7; 7 bases are shared with TRBD1. Looked up from germline, CDR1 is MNHNY and CDR2 is SVGAGI (reference sequence). The V and J ends lost 2 bases and 3 bases, in that order; junction bases with no gene match: 7. This CDR3 spans 15 amino acids. CDR3: CASSYEGARGYEQYF. For the CDR3, the DNA is TGTGCCAGCAGTTACGAGGGGGCTCGGGGCTACGAGCAGTACTTC.

The chain joins TRBV6-5 to TRBJ2-3; 10 positions match TRBD1. The CDR3 has 14 residues. Trimming cost V 10 bases and J 3 bases; bases outside gene matches: 7. CDR1 MNHEY and CDR2 SVGAGI come from the germline V gene. This CDR3 is CATSRQGATDTQYF. The CDR3 DNA sequence: TGTGCCACCTCTAGACAGGGGGCTACAGATACGCAGTATTTT.

The V gene is TRBV2, the J gene TRBJ1-1; 7 nucleotides align to TRBD1. V lost 8 bases, J lost 0 bases, and 6 bases stayed unmatched. The CDR3 is 14 residues long. CDR1 SNHLY and CDR2 FYNNEI come from the germline V gene. DNA for the CDR3: TGTGCCAGCCGAGGGGGCAGGATGAACACTGAAGCTTTCTTT. This gives the protein CASRGGRMNTEAFF.

This clone was seen once. This sequence joins TRBV28 and TRBJ2-5, with TRBD2 identical over 9 bases. The CDR3 spans 14 residues. Germline V lookup: CDR1 MDHEN, CDR2 SYDVKM. The V segment lost 10 bases and the J segment 7 bases; nucleotides outside the gene matches: 13. The CDR3 DNA follows: TGTGCCACCTTGACTAGCGGTGGTCCGGGGACCCAGTACTTC. This translates into CATLTSGGPGTQYF.

V gene TRBV7-2 combines with J gene TRBJ2-2, with 8 bases that match TRBD2. V lost 3 bases and J lost 7; bases outside the gene matches: 4. Germline V CDR1 and CDR2: SGHTA, FQGNSA. The CDR3 has 14 residues. CDR3 protein: CASSLNSGDGELFF. For the CDR3, the DNA is TGTGCCAGCAGCTTGAATAGCGGGGACGGGGAGCTGTTTTTT.

This clone was detected only once. The chain carries TRBV18 and TRBJ1-6, with D maybe TRBD1 (5 bases). Trimming took 3 bases from V and 6 from J, leaving 9 bases between them. The germline V gene encodes CDR1 KGHSH and CDR2 LQKENI. The CDR3 extends over 14 amino acids. Here the CDR3 DNA reads TGTGCCAGCTCACCCGGGACTTTTAATTCACCCCTCCACTTT. Its protein is CASSPGTFNSPLHF.

The DNA of the CDR3 is TGTGCCAGCAGTCCGGACAGGTCTTTCTACAATGAGCAGTTCTTC. Protein: CASSPDRSFYNEQFF. The chain combines TRBV6-5 with TRBJ2-1, with TRBD1 identical over 7 bases. The CDR3 is 15 amino acids. Germline V gene data show CDR1 as MNHEY and CDR2 as SVGAGI. V lost 5 bases, J lost 3 bases, and 7 bases stayed unmatched.

This clone was seen only a few times. The chain uses TRBV6-4 and TRBJ2-3, with D perhaps matching TRBD2 (5 bases). Germline CDR1 and CDR2: MRHNA and SNTAGT. With 5 bases removed from V and 2 bases from J, the gap between germline ends came to 8 bases. CDR3 length: 13 amino acids. Here the CDR3 DNA reads TGTGCCAGCAGTCCCGGGATCACAGATACGCAGTATTTT. Its protein product is CASSPGITDTQYF.

The gene calls are TRBV10-3 and TRBJ1-5; the D gene is possibly TRBD1 (5 bases). This CDR3 has 16 amino acids. Trimming shortened V by 0 bases and J by 1 base, and 10 bases separated the two germline ends. Germline V CDR1 and CDR2: ENHRY, SYGVKD. For the CDR3, the DNA is TGTGCCATCAGTGAGTCGGGGGGTTCGAGCAATCAGCCCCAGCATTTT. Protein product: CAISESGGSSNQPQHF.

As concerns this clone: The same CDR3 can be traced to other DNA sequences in this sample. The chain is built from TRBV6-5 and TRBJ1-2, with TRBD1 matching over 8 bases. The V segment lost 0 bases and the J segment 4 bases; nucleotides outside the gene matches: 1. Per the germline V gene, CDR1 is MNHEY and CDR2 is SVGAGI. CDR3 length: 14 amino acids. The CDR3 DNA is TGTGCCAGCAGTTACTCTGACAGGGGCTATGGCTACACCTTC. Its protein product is CASSYSDRGYGYTF.

CDR3 coding DNA: TGTGCCAGCAGTTCGGGACAGCGCCTTGGGACCCAGTACTTC. Translation: CASSSGQRLGTQYF. The chain is built from TRBV28 and TRBJ2-5, with TRBD1 matching 7 bases. Germline V gives CDR1 MDHEN, CDR2 SYDVKM. This CDR3 is 14 amino acids long. The J segment lost 7 bases and the V segment lost 4 bases, leaving 9 bases of the junction unmatched.

This chain links TRBV28 with TRBJ2-7, with D hard to call. Trimming pared 3 bases from V and 3 bases from J, leaving 6 bases between. In germline, CDR1 is MDHEN, CDR2 SYDVKM. The CDR3 runs to 12 residues. CDR3 in DNA: TGTGCCAGCAGTTTCGTTAGCTACGAGCAGTACTTC. Protein sequence: CASSFVSYEQYF.

The chain combines TRBV7-8 with TRBJ1-5; TRBD1 matches at 9 bases. Losses at the gene ends were 3 bases for V and 8 bases for J; bases not matched to a gene: 5. The CDR3 runs 14 residues. CDR1 is SGHVS and CDR2 is FQNEAQ in the germline V gene. DNA of the CDR3: TGTGCCAGCAGCTTGGACAGGGGTGGTAAGCCCCAGCATTTT. Its protein product is CASSLDRGGKPQHF.

The chain couples TRBV18 to TRBJ2-5; 9 bases align to TRBD1. The CDR3 length is 15 residues. V was pared by 0 bases and J by 4 bases, with 3 bases of the junction left unmatched. Germline V gene sequence: CDR1 KGHSH, CDR2 LQKENI. The CDR3 spells CASSPPNRGPETQYF. The CDR3 DNA sequence: TGTGCCAGCTCACCACCTAACAGGGGGCCAGAGACCCAGTACTTC. Together with reference TRBV18 and TRBJ2-5, the CDR3 gives the full variable domain: NAGVMQNPRHLVRRRGQEARLRCSPMKGHSHVYWYRQLPEEGLKFMVYLQKENIIDESGMPKERFSAEFPKEGPSILRIQQVVRGDSAAYFCASSPPNRGPETQYFGPGTRLLVL.

To note about this clone: This specimen includes other DNA sequences encoding the same CDR3. The rearrangement links TRBV6-5 to TRBJ1-6; 9 nucleotides agree with TRBD1. Germline V gives CDR1 MNHEY, CDR2 SVGAGI. This CDR3 has 15 residues. With V trimmed by 3 bases and J by 5 bases, 2 bases remained unmatched. In DNA form, the CDR3 reads TGTGCCAGCAGTTATGGGACAGGGCATAATTCACCCCTCCACTTT. Protein: CASSYGTGHNSPLHF.

The CDR3 is CASRQTADTEAFF. In DNA form, the CDR3 reads TGCGCCAGCAGACAGACAGCTGACACTGAAGCTTTCTTT. The rearrangement uses TRBV10-1 and TRBJ1-1, with D perhaps matching TRBD1 (5 bases). The germline V gene encodes CDR1 WNHNN and CDR2 SYGVQD (reference sequence). V lost 6 bases and J lost 3, with 11 bases in between. There are 13 residues in the CDR3.

The rearrangement uses TRBV27 and TRBJ2-7; weak D call: TRBD2 (6 bases). The CDR3 totals 15 residues. Trimming left V 6 bases short and J 3 bases short, with 18 bases between. Germline assignment: CDR1 MNHEY and CDR2 SMNVEV (reference sequence). This CDR3 is CASRGGRGKVYEQYF. DNA for the CDR3: TGTGCCAGCAGGGGGGGACGTGGGAAGGTCTACGAGCAGTACTTC.

Here the CDR3 DNA reads TGTGCCAGCAGTTTACGGACTAGCGGGGGAACCACAGATACGCAGTATTTT. Protein sequence: CASSLRTSGGTTDTQYF. The chain has TRBV28 and TRBJ2-3; 13 bases map to TRBD2. The germline CDR1 and CDR2 sequences are MDHEN and SYDVKM. The CDR3 is made up of 17 amino acids. The V and J ends lost 2 bases and 2 bases, in that order; junction bases with no gene match: 4.

The J gene is TRBJ1-5, the V gene TRBV19; 7 nucleotides line up with TRBD1. CDR1 and CDR2 (germline): LNHDA, SQIVND (reference sequence). The CDR3 runs 14 residues. V trimming: 5 bases; J trimming: 7 bases; junction bases outside the gene matches: 8. Written as DNA, the CDR3 is TGTGCCAGTAGTTCGACAGGGCAAGGACAGCCCCAGCATTTT. As protein: CASSSTGQGQPQHF.

J is TRBJ2-7 and V is TRBV18, with 12 bases aligning to TRBD2. The V gene's germline CDR1 is KGHSH and CDR2 LQKENI. The trim removed 3 bases at V and 4 bases at J, leaving 4 bases unmatched. The CDR3 spans 15 residues. In nucleotides, the CDR3 is TGTGCCAGCTCACCCCTAGCGGGGGGGAAATACGAGCAGTACTTC. This translates into CASSPLAGGKYEQYF.

The V and J genes are TRBV6-2 or TRBV6-3 and TRBJ2-7; TRBD2 agrees at 8 bases. The CDR3 is 17 amino acids. The V segment lost 2 bases and the J segment 0 bases; nucleotides outside the gene matches: 9. Germline CDR1 MNHEY, CDR2 SVGEGT. CDR3 sequence reads: CASSYRGPAGDSYEQYF. Written as DNA, the CDR3 is TGTGCCAGCAGTTACCGCGGGCCAGCGGGGGACTCCTACGAGCAGTACTTC.

This clone was seen just once. The rearrangement links TRBV2 to TRBJ1-2, with 8 nucleotides matching TRBD1. CDR3 size: 12 residues. The J segment lost 8 bases and the V segment lost 8 bases, leaving 7 bases of the junction unmatched. Germline V gene lookup returns CDR1 SNHLY and CDR2 FYNNEI. The CDR3 sequence: CASSNRGTGYTF. As DNA, the CDR3 is TGTGCCAGCTCAAACAGGGGGACAGGCTACACCTTC.

The V gene is TRBV30, the J gene TRBJ1-1, with D tentatively TRBD1 (5 bases). Per the germline V gene, CDR1 is GTSNPN and CDR2 is SVGIG (reference sequence). This CDR3 region has 14 residues. Trimming cost V 2 bases and J 4 bases, with 14 bases left between them. This CDR3 is CAWSKQVSSTEAFF. The CDR3 bases are TGTGCCTGGAGTAAACAGGTTTCCAGCACTGAAGCTTTCTTT.

The CDR3 bases are TGCGCCAGCAGCTTGGGTGGTAGCTCCTACGAGCAGTACTTC. This sequence encodes CASSLGGSSYEQYF. This chain links TRBV5-1 with TRBJ2-7; no firm D call. CDR3 length: 14 amino acids. The V and J ends lost 0 bases and 0 bases respectively, with 7 bases between them. CDR1 and CDR2 from the germline V gene are SGHRS and YFSETQ.

The gene calls are TRBV21-1 and TRBJ1-1; the D segment call TRBD1 is taken from the table without a DNA check. TRBV21-1 is a pseudogene segment. This CDR3 is 16 amino acids long. CDR3 loop: CASSKGQGAVNTEAFF. The CDR3 region has the DNA TGTGCCAGCAGCAAAGGGCAGGGGGCAGTGAACACTGAAGCTTTCTTT.

The gene calls are TRBV6-5 and TRBJ1-1; D may be TRBD1 (5 bases). The ends were cut back, 2 bases at V and 0 bases at J, with 13 bases in the middle. Germline values: CDR1 MNHEY, CDR2 SVGAGI. The CDR3 is 16 residues long. The CDR3, as DNA: TGTGCCAGCAGTTACAGGCCCCGACAGATGAACACTGAAGCTTTCTTT. It yields the protein CASSYRPRQMNTEAFF.

The V and J genes are TRBV5-1 and TRBJ1-1; 10 bases line up with TRBD1. Trimming at V came to 0 bases and at J to 3 bases, leaving 5 bases not matched to a gene. There are 16 residues in the CDR3. Germline assignment: CDR1 SGHRS and CDR2 YFSETQ. This CDR3 reads CASSLGQGAGDTEAFF. DNA of the CDR3: TGCGCCAGCAGCTTGGGACAGGGGGCTGGGGACACTGAAGCTTTCTTT.

The chain couples TRBV7-8 to TRBJ1-5, with D perhaps TRBD1 (5 bases). The CDR3 loop spans 17 amino acids. Germline V gene data show CDR1 as SGHVS and CDR2 as FQNEAQ. The V end was cut by 5 bases, the J end by 4 bases, with 21 bases between. The CDR3 DNA reads as TGTGCCAGCAGCCACAAGCGGGGGTCGGCGGAAAATCAGCCCCAGCATTTT. Residues: CASSHKRGSAENQPQHF.

The chain recombines TRBV5-4 with TRBJ1-6, with 7 bases that match TRBD1. In germline, CDR1 is SGHNT, CDR2 YYREEE (reference sequence). The V and J ends lost 5 bases and 11 bases, in that order; junction bases with no gene match: 10. This CDR3 is built from 14 residues. The CDR3 sequence is CASSQRTGQTPLHF. The CDR3 DNA follows: TGTGCCAGCAGTCAGAGGACAGGTCAGACACCCCTCCACTTT. Using reference TRBV5-4 and TRBJ1-6 for the parts outside the CDR3, the full variable domain is ETGVTQSPTHLIKTRGQQVTLRCSSQSGHNTVSWYQQALGQGPQFIFQYYREEENGRGNFPPRFSGLQFPNYSSELNVNALELDDSALYLCASSQRTGQTPLHFGNGTRLTVT.

This chain links TRBV5-4 with TRBJ2-3; D possibly corresponds to TRBD1 (7 bases). V was pared by 4 bases and J by 6 bases, with 18 bases between. The CDR3 consists of 15 residues. CDR1 and CDR2 (germline): SGHNT, YYREEE (reference sequence). In nucleotides, the CDR3 is TGTGCCAGCAGCCCCAGGGGGGTTCCGCCGGATACGCAGTATTTT. It yields the protein CASSPRGVPPDTQYF.

The chain recombines TRBV28 with TRBJ2-7, with D perhaps TRBD2 (5 bases). The germline V gene encodes CDR1 MDHEN and CDR2 SYDVKM. V dropped 6 bases and J dropped 0 bases, with 12 bases sitting between them. The CDR3 has 14 amino acids. Written as DNA, the CDR3 is TGTGCCAGCAGCATCGGACGGGACTCCTACGAGCAGTACTTC. This translates into CASSIGRDSYEQYF. The full variable domain, with the rest looked up from reference TRBV28 and TRBJ2-7, is DVKVTQSSRYLVKRTGEKVFLECVQDMDHENMFWYRQDPGLGLRLIYFSYDVKMKEKGDIPEGYSVSREKKERFSLILESASTNQTSMYLCASSIGRDSYEQYFGPGTRLTVT.